This T cell receptor (beta chain) was observed in a study of blood T cell repertoires in COVID-19. As concerns this clone: The same CDR3 arises from other DNA sequences in this sample as well.

Sequenced by immunoSEQ multiplex PCR; TCRdb stores in-frame clones only, minus some. In the table there are 300,000 to 350,000 clones, around 86% of which are singletons. The CDR3 loop spans 14 amino acids. V was clipped by 0 bases and J by 1 base, with 6 bases between them. Germline CDR1 is SEHNR and CDR2 is FQNEAQ (reference sequence). This chain links TRBV7-9 with TRBJ2-5, with a tentative D call TRBD2 (6 bases). The clonotype was recovered from a woman aged 40 to 49 with acute COVID-19. Material: PBMCs or T cells enriched from blood (not recorded which). The CDR3: CASSLASGQETQYF. The CDR3 DNA is TGTGCCAGCAGCTTAGCTAGCGGCCAAGAGACCCAGTACTTC.